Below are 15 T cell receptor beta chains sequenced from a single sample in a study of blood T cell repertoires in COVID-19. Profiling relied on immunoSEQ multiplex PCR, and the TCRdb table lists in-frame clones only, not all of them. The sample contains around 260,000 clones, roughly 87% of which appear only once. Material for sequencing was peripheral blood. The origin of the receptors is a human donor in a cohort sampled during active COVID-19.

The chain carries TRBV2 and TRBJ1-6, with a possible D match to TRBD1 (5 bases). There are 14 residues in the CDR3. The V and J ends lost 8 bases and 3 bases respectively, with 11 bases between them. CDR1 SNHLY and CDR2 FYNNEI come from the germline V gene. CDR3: CASLLTDYNSPLHF. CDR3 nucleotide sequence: TGTGCCAGCCTCCTGACAGACTATAATTCACCCCTCCACTTT.

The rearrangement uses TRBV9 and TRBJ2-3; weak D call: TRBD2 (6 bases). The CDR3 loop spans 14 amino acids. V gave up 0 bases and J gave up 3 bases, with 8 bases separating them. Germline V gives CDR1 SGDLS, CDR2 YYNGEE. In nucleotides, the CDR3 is TGTGCCAGCAGCGTAGAAGCGGGTACAGATACGCAGTATTTT. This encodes CASSVEAGTDTQYF.

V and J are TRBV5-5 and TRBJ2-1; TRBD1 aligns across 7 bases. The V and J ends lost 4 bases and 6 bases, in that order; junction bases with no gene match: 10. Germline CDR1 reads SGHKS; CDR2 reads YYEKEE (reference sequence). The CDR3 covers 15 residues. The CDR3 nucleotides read TGTGCCAGCAGCCAAAGGACAGGACTTCTCAATGAGCAGTTCTTC. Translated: CASSQRTGLLNEQFF.

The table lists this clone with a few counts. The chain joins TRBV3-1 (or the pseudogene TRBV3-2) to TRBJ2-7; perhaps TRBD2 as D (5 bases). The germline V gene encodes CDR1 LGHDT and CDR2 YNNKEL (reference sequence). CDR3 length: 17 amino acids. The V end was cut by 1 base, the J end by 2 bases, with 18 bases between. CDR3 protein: CASSQAKEAIAPYEQYF. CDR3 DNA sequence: TGTGCCAGCAGCCAAGCTAAGGAGGCAATAGCTCCCTACGAGCAGTACTTC.

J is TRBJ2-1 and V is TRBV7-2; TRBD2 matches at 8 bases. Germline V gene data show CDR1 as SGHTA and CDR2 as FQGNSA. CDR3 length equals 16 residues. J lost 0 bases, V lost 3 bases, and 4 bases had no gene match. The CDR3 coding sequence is TGTGCCAGCAGCTTCCTAGCGGGCCGCTCCTACAATGAGCAGTTCTTC. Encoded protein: CASSFLAGRSYNEQFF. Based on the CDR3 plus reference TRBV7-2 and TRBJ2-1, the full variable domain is GAGVSQSPSNKVTEKGKDVELRCDPISGHTALYWYRQSLGQGLEFLIYFQGNSAPDKSGLPSDRFSAERTGGSVSTLTIQRTQQEDSAVYLCASSFLAGRSYNEQFFGPGTRLTVL.

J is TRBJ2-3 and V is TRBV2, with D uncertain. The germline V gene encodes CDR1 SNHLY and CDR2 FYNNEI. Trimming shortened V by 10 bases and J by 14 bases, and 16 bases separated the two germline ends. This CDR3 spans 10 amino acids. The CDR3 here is CATRSSTRYF. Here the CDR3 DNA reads TGTGCCACCCGTTCATCTACGAGGTATTTT.

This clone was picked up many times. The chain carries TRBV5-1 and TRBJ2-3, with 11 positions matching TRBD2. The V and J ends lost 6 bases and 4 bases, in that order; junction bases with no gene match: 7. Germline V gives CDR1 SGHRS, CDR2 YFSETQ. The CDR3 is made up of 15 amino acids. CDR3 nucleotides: TGCGCCAGCAACATAGCGGGAGGGAGGGCAGATACGCAGTATTTT. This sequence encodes CASNIAGGRADTQYF.

The CDR3 DNA follows: TGTGCCACCAGTGATTTGCAGTGGTCTGGCTACACCTTC. Its protein product is CATSDLQWSGYTF. The chain carries TRBV24-1 and TRBJ1-2, with D hard to call. The ends were cut back, 0 bases at V and 7 bases at J, with 8 bases in the middle. This CDR3 spans 13 amino acids. Germline V gives CDR1 KGHDR, CDR2 SFDVKD.

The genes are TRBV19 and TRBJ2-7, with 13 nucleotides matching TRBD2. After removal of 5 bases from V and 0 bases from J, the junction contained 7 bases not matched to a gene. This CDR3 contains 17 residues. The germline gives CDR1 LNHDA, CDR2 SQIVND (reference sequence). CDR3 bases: TGTGCCAGTAGTGGGACTAGCGGGAAAAGGCCCTCCTACGAGCAGTACTTC. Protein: CASSGTSGKRPSYEQYF.

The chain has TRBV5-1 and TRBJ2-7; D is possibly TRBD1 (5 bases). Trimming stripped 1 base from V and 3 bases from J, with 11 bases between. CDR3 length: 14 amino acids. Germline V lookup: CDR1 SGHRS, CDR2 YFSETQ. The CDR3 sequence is CASSLRTDSYEQYF. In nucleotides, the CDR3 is TGCGCCAGCAGCTTGAGAACAGACAGCTACGAGCAGTACTTC.

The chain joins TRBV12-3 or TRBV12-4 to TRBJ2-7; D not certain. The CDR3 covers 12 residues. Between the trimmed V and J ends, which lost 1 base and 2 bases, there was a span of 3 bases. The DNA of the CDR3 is TGTGCCAGCAGTTTAGTAGCCTACGAGCAGTACTTC. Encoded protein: CASSLVAYEQYF.

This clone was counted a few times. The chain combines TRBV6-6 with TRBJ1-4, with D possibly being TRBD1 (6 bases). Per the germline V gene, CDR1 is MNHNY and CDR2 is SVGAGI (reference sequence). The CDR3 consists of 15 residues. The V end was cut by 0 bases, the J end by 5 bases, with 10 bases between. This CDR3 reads CASSYSGGANEKLFF. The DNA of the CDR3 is TGTGCCAGCAGTTACTCAGGGGGGGCGAATGAAAAACTGTTTTTT.

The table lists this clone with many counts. In DNA form, the CDR3 reads TGTGCCAGCAGTCACGTCGGTTACTCTGGGGCCAACGTCCTGACTTTC. Translated: CASSHVGYSGANVLTF. The chain couples TRBV3-1 (or the pseudogene TRBV3-2) to TRBJ2-6; no clear D gene. Trimming left V 6 bases short and J 0 bases short, with 12 bases between. The CDR3 totals 16 residues. Looked up from germline, CDR1 is LGHDT and CDR2 is YNNKEL (reference sequence).

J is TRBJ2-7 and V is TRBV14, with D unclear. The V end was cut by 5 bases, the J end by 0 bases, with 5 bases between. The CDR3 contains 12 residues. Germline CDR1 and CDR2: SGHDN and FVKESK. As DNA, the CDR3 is TGTGCCAGCAGCTTAAACTCCTACGAGCAGTACTTC. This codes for CASSLNSYEQYF.

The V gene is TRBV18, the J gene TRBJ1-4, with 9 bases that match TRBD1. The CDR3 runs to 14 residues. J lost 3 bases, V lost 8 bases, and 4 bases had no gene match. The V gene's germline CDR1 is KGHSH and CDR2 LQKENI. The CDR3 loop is CASHRGLANEKLFF. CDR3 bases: TGTGCCAGCCACAGGGGGCTGGCTAATGAAAAACTGTTTTTT. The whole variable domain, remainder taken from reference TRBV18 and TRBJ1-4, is NAGVMQNPRHLVRRRGQEARLRCSPMKGHSHVYWYRQLPEEGLKFMVYLQKENIIDESGMPKERFSAEFPKEGPSILRIQQVVRGDSAAYFCASHRGLANEKLFFGSGTQLSVL.